This passage covers 17 T cell receptor beta chains from one sample sequenced in a study of cytomegalovirus exposure and HLA in healthy donors. The PCR used 60 Vbeta and 13 Jbeta primers. Sequencing was performed with immunoSEQ multiplex PCR; in TCRdb, only in-frame clones are kept and a portion is missing. The sample lists about 190,000 clones; 70% to 90% were seen once. Sequencing was carried out using PBMCs. The receptors derive from a woman aged 25 to 39 in good health and CMV-seronegative.

The chain is built from TRBV15 and TRBJ2-1; the match to TRBD2 covers 7 bases. The CDR3 is 15 residues long. V was clipped by 0 bases and J by 4 bases; unmatched bases: 3. Germline assignment: CDR1 LNHNV and CDR2 YYDKDF (reference sequence). The DNA for the CDR3 is TGTGCCACCAGCAGAGAATGGGGGGGATACAATGAGCAGTTCTTC. It codes for CATSREWGGYNEQFF.

This chain connects TRBV4-3 to TRBJ1-5, with D hard to call. There are 16 residues in the CDR3. From germline, CDR1 is LGHNA and CDR2 YSLEER. Trimming cost V 0 bases and J 9 bases, with 18 bases left between them. CDR3 in DNA: TGCGCCAGCAGCCAAGACTTCAGGTCCGGGGTGAGGCCCCAGCATTTT. Its protein is CASSQDFRSGVRPQHF.

Worth noting for this clone: Mismatch with germline at one junction end may stem from a read error. The V call is TRBV2, the J call TRBJ1-5; D might be TRBD1 (5 bases). The V gene's germline CDR1 is SNHLY and CDR2 FYNNEI. The CDR3 covers 12 residues. CDR3 nucleotides: TGTGCCAGCAGGACAGCGAATCAGCTCCAGCATTTT. Protein sequence: CASRTANQLQHF.

The chain has TRBV27 and TRBJ1-4; 7 nucleotides agree with TRBD1. The CDR3 loop spans 14 amino acids. V trimming: 4 bases; J trimming: 8 bases; junction bases outside the gene matches: 7. The germline V gene encodes CDR1 MNHEY and CDR2 SMNVEV (reference sequence). Here the CDR3 reads CASSWQGVGEKLFF. In nucleotides, the CDR3 is TGTGCCAGCAGTTGGCAGGGGGTAGGAGAAAAACTGTTTTTT.

The gene calls are TRBV21-1 and TRBJ2-2; TRBD1 is the table's D call, not checked against the DNA. TRBV21-1 is noted as a pseudogene. The CDR3 runs to 19 residues. The CDR3 reads CASSKLLPGTGGTTGELFF. In nucleotides, the CDR3 is TGTGCCAGCAGCAAACTCCTTCCCGGGACAGGGGGTACCACCGGGGAGCTGTTTTTT.

This clone was detected only a few times. The V gene is TRBV19, the J gene TRBJ1-5; TRBD1 matches 12 bases. The V segment lost 3 bases and the J segment 2 bases; nucleotides outside the gene matches: 11. CDR3 length: 19 residues. Germline-derived CDR1 and CDR2 are LNHDA and SQIVND (reference sequence). In DNA form, the CDR3 reads TGTGCCAGTAGTATGAAGGCCGGGACAGGGGGCCGGGGCAATCAGCCCCAGCATTTT. Translated: CASSMKAGTGGRGNQPQHF.

The CDR3, as DNA: TGTGCCTGGAGCGGAAGATCTACAGGGAGCTCCTACAATGAGCAGTTCTTC. Encoded protein: CAWSGRSTGSSYNEQFF. The V call is TRBV30, the J call TRBJ2-1; a weak D match, TRBD1 (6 bases). The CDR3 sequence is 17 residues long. The germline V and J ends were trimmed by 3 bases and 0 bases, with 18 bases remaining between them. The germline gives CDR1 GTSNPN, CDR2 SVGIG (reference sequence).

The V and J genes are TRBV29-1 and TRBJ2-7; a weak D match, TRBD2 (5 bases). The germline V gene encodes CDR1 SQVTM and CDR2 ANQGSEA. The CDR3 has 13 amino acids. V was cut by 3 bases and J by 3 bases, with 12 bases left in between. In DNA, the CDR3 is TGCAGCGTTGACTCGGGGTCCGGCTACGAGCAGTACTTC. It encodes CSVDSGSGYEQYF.

This chain joins TRBV28 and TRBJ1-6; 10 nucleotides match TRBD1. CDR1 and CDR2 (germline): MDHEN, SYDVKM. V shed 4 bases, J shed 14 bases, and the junction held 8 bases outside the gene matches. The CDR3 contains 14 residues. DNA for the CDR3: TGTGCCAGCAGTTCCGGGACAGGGGTCTGGGCCCTCCACTTT. It yields the protein CASSSGTGVWALHF.

In its sample, this clone was seen once. V is TRBV11-2 and J is TRBJ2-3; D not resolved. Looked up from germline, CDR1 is SGHAT and CDR2 is FQNNGV. Trimming cost V 2 bases and J 6 bases, with 12 bases left between them. The CDR3 extends over 14 amino acids. CDR3 coding DNA: TGTGCCAGCAGCTTAAATGGGCCATCGGATACGCAGTATTTT. Translation gives CASSLNGPSDTQYF.

As for this clone: Other DNA sequences in the sample encode the same CDR3. The chain employs TRBV2 and TRBJ1-3; D is unresolved. This CDR3 comprises 15 residues. V was pared by 11 bases and J by 0 bases, with 17 bases between. Per germline, CDR1 SNHLY and CDR2 FYNNEI. The CDR3 nucleotides are TGTGCCTGTCTAACGAGTACCCACTCTGGAAACACCATATATTTT. This translates into CACLTSTHSGNTIYF.

This clone was counted a few times. The rearrangement joins TRBV7-3 to TRBJ2-1; 8 nucleotides match TRBD2. Trimming took 2 bases from V and 11 from J; bases not matched to a gene: 11. This CDR3 spans 15 amino acids. Germline CDR1 is SGHTA and CDR2 is FQGTGA. The DNA for the CDR3 is TGTGCCAGCAGCTTAGGGCTAGCGGGCGCCTATAAGCAGTTCTTC. Translation gives CASSLGLAGAYKQFF.

The chain recombines TRBV27 with TRBJ1-2, with 7 bases identical to TRBD1. V shed 2 bases, J shed 2 bases, and the junction held 5 bases outside the gene matches. CDR3 size: 15 residues. Germline loops: CDR1 MNHEY, CDR2 SMNVEV (reference sequence). CDR3 sequence: CASSLTTGANYGYTF. In nucleotides, the CDR3 is TGTGCCAGCAGTTTAACCACAGGGGCCAACTATGGCTACACCTTC.

This clone has a single count. Germline is not matched at one junction end, which may reflect a read error. The CDR3 region is CASARTANKNSQYF. The CDR3, as DNA: TGTGCCAGCGCACGGACAGCCAACAAAAACAGTCAGTACTTC. V is TRBV7-9 and J is TRBJ2-4; tentative D call: TRBD1 (6 bases). The CDR3 is made up of 14 amino acids. From germline, CDR1 is SEHNR and CDR2 FQNEAQ (reference sequence).

This chain uses TRBV28 with TRBJ2-3, with TRBD2 matching over 7 bases. This CDR3 spans 14 amino acids. The V segment lost 7 bases and the J segment 2 bases; nucleotides outside the gene matches: 6. Germline V CDR1 and CDR2: MDHEN, SYDVKM. The CDR3, as DNA: TGTGCCAGCAATCCGACTAGCCCCACAGATACGCAGTATTTT. Protein product: CASNPTSPTDTQYF.

The chain joins TRBV7-9 to TRBJ2-3, with TRBD2 identical over 9 bases. V trimming: 3 bases; J trimming: 6 bases; junction bases outside the gene matches: 7. The CDR3 contains 15 residues. Germline lookup yields CDR1 SEHNR and CDR2 FQNEAQ (reference sequence). The CDR3 region has the DNA TGTGCCAGCAGCTTCAATAGCGGGGGTGGGGATACGCAGTATTTT. The encoded protein is CASSFNSGGGDTQYF. Full variable domain (outside the CDR3, taken from reference TRBV7-9 and TRBJ2-3): DTGVSQNPRHKITKRGQNVTFRCDPISEHNRLYWYRQTLGQGPEFLTYFQNEAQLEKSRLLSDRFSAERPKGSFSTLEIQRTEQGDSAMYLCASSFNSGGGDTQYFGPGTRLTVL.

Comment on this clone: The identical CDR3 is also encoded by other nucleotide sequences in the sample. The chain's CDR3 is CASSPPRGGPYEQYF. The CDR3 region has the DNA TGTGCCAGCTCACCACCCCGGGGGGGCCCCTACGAGCAGTACTTC. The chain joins TRBV18 to TRBJ2-7; 8 nucleotides match TRBD2. This CDR3 comprises 15 residues. CDR1 is KGHSH and CDR2 is LQKENI in the germline V gene. The J segment lost 2 bases and the V segment lost 0 bases, leaving 3 bases of the junction unmatched.